The sequence of this TCR beta chain was determined in a study of CD8+ T cells in alopecia areata. Concerning this clone itself: Its matching antigen is unknown.

Study-level points and caveats: Sharing of TCRs across patients appeared less clear than in mice, possibly for HLA-related reasons.

Trimming cost V 11 bases and J 0 bases, with 14 bases left between them. Germline CDR1 is SNHLY and CDR2 is FYNNEI. This CDR3 is 14 amino acids long. Sequencing used cDNA as its template, made by extracting RNA and reverse transcribing it. Clones were sequenced by immunoSEQ multiplex PCR, and TCRdb holds only the in-frame ones, with some missing. The repertoire has 90,000 to 120,000 clones, approximately 61% of them found once; the top ten carry around 25%. The receptor comes from a human donor with alopecia areata. The V and J genes are TRBV2 and TRBJ2-1, with unresolved D. Sequenced material: NKG2D-low CD8+ T cells sorted from blood. The CDR3 DNA is TGTGCCGGCCTCGACCGAAGCTCCTACAATGAGCAGTTCTTC. This translates into CAGLDRSSYNEQFF.